This T cell receptor beta chain was identified during a study of T cells in women clearing cervical HPV infection. Libraries were prepared by immunoSEQ multiplex PCR; TCRdb keeps only in-frame clonotypes and omits some of them. The listing contains about 22,000 clones. With respect to this clone: The read gets to within 3 residues of the CDR3 end, and the germline J gene fills in the rest.

This CDR3 has 13 residues. The germline CDR1 and CDR2 sequences are SGHRS and YFSETQ. V shed 2 bases and J shed 5 bases, with 10 bases lying between them. Sequences were obtained from blood buffy coat. The chain carries TRBV5-1 and TRBJ1-1, with D possibly TRBD1 on 5 matching bases. The origin of this receptor is a woman aged 18 to 75 with a cervical HPV16 infection that either progressed to CIN3+ or cleared (not recorded which). The part of the CDR3 DNA that was read is TGCGCCAGCAGCTTTGAGGGGAGGACTGAA. This sequence encodes CASSFEGRTE. The full CDR3 protein reads CASSFEGRTEAFF.